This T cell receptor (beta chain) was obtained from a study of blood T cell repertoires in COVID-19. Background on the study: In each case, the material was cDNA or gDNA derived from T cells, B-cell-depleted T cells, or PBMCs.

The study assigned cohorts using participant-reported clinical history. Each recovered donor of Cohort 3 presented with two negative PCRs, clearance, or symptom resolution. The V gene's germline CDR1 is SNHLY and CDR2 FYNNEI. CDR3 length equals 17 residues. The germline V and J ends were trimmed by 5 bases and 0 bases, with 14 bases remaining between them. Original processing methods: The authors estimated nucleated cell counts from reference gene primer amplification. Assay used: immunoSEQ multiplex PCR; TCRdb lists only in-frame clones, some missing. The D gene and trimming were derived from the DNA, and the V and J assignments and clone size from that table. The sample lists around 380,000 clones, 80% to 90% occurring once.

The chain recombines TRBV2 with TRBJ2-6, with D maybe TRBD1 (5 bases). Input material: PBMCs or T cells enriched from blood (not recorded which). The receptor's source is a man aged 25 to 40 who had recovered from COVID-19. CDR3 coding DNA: TGTGCCAGCAGTCATTCGGACATACTCTCTGGGGCCAACGTCCTGACTTTC. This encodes CASSHSDILSGANVLTF.